One TCR beta chain is described in this entry. The antigen remains undetermined. CDR1 is SGHTA and CDR2 is FQGNSA in the germline V gene. The V gene lost 5 bases and the J gene lost 7 bases, with 18 bases spanning the gap. CDR3 length: 15 amino acids. The data were obtained in a study of T cell responses to AZD1222 COVID-19 vaccine. Sequencing was performed with immunoSEQ multiplex PCR; in TCRdb, only in-frame clones are kept and a portion is missing. Of about 140,000 clones in the sample, roughly nine tenths were seen once. Study-level points and caveats: Donors were largely white British and mainly female; clonal diversity was possibly underestimated. Among vaccine-associated CD4 TCRs, coverage spanned spike, with dominance at 160-218 and 743-854. After two AZD1222 doses, spike-specific TCR breadth and depth rose versus day 0. It was only after the peak T cell response that any repertoires were sampled.

The chain has TRBV7-2 and TRBJ2-1, with TRBD2 as a possible D gene (6 bases). This sequence was found in an adult who received the AZD1222 COVID-19 vaccine. The starting material was peripheral blood, obtained 28 days after the second AZD1222 dose. CDR3 protein: CASSRRAGFSNEQFF. The DNA for the CDR3 is TGTGCCAGCAGCCGCCGGGCGGGATTTAGTAATGAGCAGTTCTTC.